This TCR beta chain is drawn from a study of radiation and T cells in renal cell carcinoma (dated by TCRdb to 2020 to 2021). Regarding the study in general: A total of fewer than 55 samples underwent TCR beta sequencing, made up of some 26 tumors and about 27 peripheral blood samples. The final blood draw took place at 4 weeks after radiation, the same time as nephrectomy. Across all 53 samples, around 4,000,000 unique CDR3 nucleotide sequences encoding around 2,500,000 unique CDR3 amino acid sequences were identified. Results and caveats for the whole study, not just this receptor: Top tumor clonotypes rose in blood from baseline to 2 weeks post-radiation, then contracted by 4 weeks, suggesting transient expansion of tumor-resident clones. Because pretreatment tumor biopsies were not available, the baseline intratumoral presence of clonotypes could not be determined. Changes in the blood repertoire were not tracked past 4 weeks after treatment. Because the trial had a single-armed design, the trial could not examine how radiation dose or scheduling affected the TCR repertoire.

In light of the paper, this sample's time point label describes: blood 4 weeks post-SBRT, at nephrectomy. The treatment or condition label of this sample denotes: 15 Gy SBRT to primary tumor, nephrectomy 4 weeks later. The samples were obtained from a clinical trial, where primary renal cell carcinomas were treated with 15 Gy stereotactic body radiation therapy and then removed by nephrectomy 4 weeks afterward. To follow tumor-enriched clonotypes, peripheral blood was collected serially from radiation-treated patients at baseline and again at 2 weeks and 4 weeks after SBRT. Every patient's renal cell carcinoma showed clear cell pathology. Genomic DNA for TCR sequencing was prepared using the QIAamp DNA Blood Mini Kit (Qiagen). Samples were included in the analyses only if all quality control checks were passed. TCR beta libraries were generated from genomic DNA with the immunoSEQ kit, following the manufacturer's recommendations. To prepare libraries, a first multiplex PCR with proprietary primers was run, followed by a second PCR that added unique barcodes, and a bead cleanup was done after each round. Each sample batch included a kit-provided positive control reaction and a negative control reaction. The final libraries were assessed on an Agilent 4200 TapeStation D1000 ScreenTape, pooled by volume, and quantified by qPCR. Sequencing was performed on an Illumina NextSeq500 with a MidOutput 150-cycle cartridge, and 156 Read1 and 15 Index1 cycles were run with kit custom primers. The pooled library was loaded at 0.85 to 1 pM, with a roughly 20% PhiX control spiked in. In the authors' own workflow: Vendor-processed data were analyzed in R, and a clonotype was defined as all T cells sharing the same CDR3 nucleotide sequence. For clone abundance analyses, frequencies were normalized to the 10,000 most abundant clones per sample. Public T cell clones, which averaged fewer than five per sample, were removed prior to analysis. A difference in abundance of at least 32-fold between compartments was used to define tumor-enriched and baseline blood-enriched clonotypes. A beta-binomial differential abundance model was used to identify clonotypes that were expanded or contracted between blood time points. Tumor-blood repertoire similarity was measured with the Baroni-Urbani and Buser coefficient, and groups were compared using two-tailed Wilcoxon tests in R. Held by TCRdb, this immuneACCESS table contains in-frame sequences only and omits some clones. Under half of the omission traces to an unresolved V gene where checked; the cause of the rest is unknown. V, J and clone size were drawn from that table, and D and trimming were deduced from the DNA. Counted in this sample were 90,000 to 100,000 clones; roughly 84% of them appeared once. Less than 7.5% of the sample rests with the top ten.

Comments on this clone: Its antigen is currently not known. No much larger clonotype is one base removed from it; base qualities were not supplied.

This specimen was blood, taken from a patient whose treatment included radiotherapy and nephrectomy. This clonotype originated in a man between 60 and 75 years old with renal cell carcinoma.

The CDR3 region reads CASSSRTSDLNNEQFF. The DNA sequence follows: TGTGCCAGCAGCTCACGCACTAGCGATCTTAACAATGAGCAGTTCTTC. The rearranged chain carries TRBV7-9 and TRBJ2-1, and TRBD2 aligns with 7 junction nucleotides. Trimming leaves V shorter by 4 bases and J shorter by 5 bases, with the junction holding 11 bases beyond the gene matches. The CDR3 starts with the cysteine, ends with the phenylalanine, and has 16 residues. Only the CDR3 portion is preserved as DNA: 48 bases, with reading frame beginning at the first base. CDR1 and CDR2 were assigned from the germline V gene (reference sequence) as SEHNR and FQNEAQ. When the CDR3 is completed using the reference TRBV7-9 and TRBJ2-1 genes on either side, the full variable domain is DTGVSQNPRHKITKRGQNVTFRCDPISEHNRLYWYRQTLGQGPEFLTYFQNEAQLEKSRLLSDRFSAERPKGSFSTLEIQRTEQGDSAMYLCASSSRTSDLNNEQFFGPGTRLTVL.